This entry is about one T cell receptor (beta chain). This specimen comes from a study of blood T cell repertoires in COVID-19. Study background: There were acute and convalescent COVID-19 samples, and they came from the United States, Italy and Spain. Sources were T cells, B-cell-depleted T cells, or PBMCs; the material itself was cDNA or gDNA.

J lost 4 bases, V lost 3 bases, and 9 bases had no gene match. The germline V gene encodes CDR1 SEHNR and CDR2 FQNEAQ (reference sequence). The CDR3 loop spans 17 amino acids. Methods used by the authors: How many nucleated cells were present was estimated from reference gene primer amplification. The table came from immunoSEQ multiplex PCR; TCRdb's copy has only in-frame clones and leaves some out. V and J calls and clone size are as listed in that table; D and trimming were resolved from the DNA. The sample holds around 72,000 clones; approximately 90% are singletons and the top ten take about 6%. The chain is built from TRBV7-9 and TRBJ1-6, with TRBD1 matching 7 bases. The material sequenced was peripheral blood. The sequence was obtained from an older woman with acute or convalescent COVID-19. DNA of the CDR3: TGTGCCAGCAGCTTTGCACCGGACAGGCAGTATAATTCACCCCTCCACTTT. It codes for CASSFAPDRQYNSPLHF.